This entry lists 15 T cell receptor beta chains sequenced from one sample in a study of T cell responses to AZD1222 COVID-19 vaccine. The protocol was immunoSEQ multiplex PCR, while the TCRdb copy is restricted to in-frame clones and leaves out a portion. The sample records under 150,000 clones, around 93% being singletons. The starting material was peripheral blood, obtained on day 0 of AZD1222 vaccination. These TCRs come from an adult in good health.

The gene calls are TRBV7-9 and TRBJ2-7; unclear D gene. Trimming shortened V by 3 bases and J by 0 bases, and 6 bases separated the two germline ends. Looked up from germline, CDR1 is SEHNR and CDR2 is FQNEAQ (reference sequence). The CDR3 runs 13 residues. CDR3 nucleotide sequence: TGTGCCAGCAGCTTGACATCCTCCTACGAGCAGTACTTC. This translates into CASSLTSSYEQYF.

J is TRBJ2-1 and V is TRBV20-1; TRBD1 or TRBD2 may be the D gene (6 bases each). CDR3 length: 11 amino acids. In germline, CDR1 is DFQATT, CDR2 SNEGSKA (reference sequence). This CDR3 is CSGWGADEQFF. Written as DNA, the CDR3 is TGCAGCGGGTGGGGGGCCGATGAGCAGTTCTTC.

This sequence joins TRBV19 and TRBJ2-3; 11 nucleotides agree with TRBD2. J gave up 4 bases and V 4 bases, and 10 bases lay outside the gene matches. The germline V gene has CDR1 LNHDA and CDR2 SQIVND (reference sequence). This CDR3 contains 17 residues. CDR3 coding DNA: TGTGCCAGTAGTACTCCTACTAGCGGGAGAAGAGCAGATACGCAGTATTTT. As protein: CASSTPTSGRRADTQYF.

The chain employs TRBV3-1 (or the pseudogene TRBV3-2) and TRBJ2-7; 10 bases map to TRBD2. V dropped 4 bases and J dropped 0; count of bases not matched to a gene: 30. The CDR3 has 24 residues. Germline CDR1 reads LGHDT; CDR2 reads YNNKEL (reference sequence). CDR3 amino acids: CASSPSRDTNLSAGGKMSSYEQYF. CDR3 DNA: TGTGCCAGCAGCCCGTCCCGGGACACGAATCTATCAGCGGGGGGGAAAATGAGCTCCTACGAGCAGTACTTC.

CDR3 residues: CASSRGSYEQYF. Here the CDR3 DNA reads TGCGCCAGTTCAAGGGGGTCCTACGAGCAGTACTTC. This sequence joins TRBV10-1 and TRBJ2-7, with D possibly being TRBD1 (6 bases). Between the trimmed V and J ends, which lost 9 bases and 1 base, there was a span of 10 bases. The CDR3 length is 12 residues. CDR1 and CDR2 (germline): WNHNN, SYGVQD (reference sequence).

The V and J genes are TRBV5-1 and TRBJ2-7; D remains ambiguous. CDR1 and CDR2 (germline): SGHRS, YFSETQ. Trimming left V 4 bases short and J 3 bases short, with 8 bases between. The CDR3 length is 12 residues. CDR3 residues: CASSPGLYEQYF. DNA for the CDR3: TGCGCCAGCAGCCCGGGCCTCTACGAGCAGTACTTC.

The chain joins TRBV27 to TRBJ2-7; 7 bases align to TRBD2. Germline V CDR1 and CDR2: MNHEY, SMNVEV (reference sequence). J was trimmed by 2 bases and V by 2 bases; bases with no gene match: 6. The CDR3 loop spans 15 amino acids. DNA of the CDR3: TGTGCCAGCAGTTTAGGGCGGGGGTACCCCTACGAGCAGTACTTC. It codes for CASSLGRGYPYEQYF.

The chain couples TRBV5-4 to TRBJ2-7; 8 bases line up with TRBD1. The junction had 5 bases not matched to a gene; V was cut back by 1 base and J by 5 bases. CDR1 and CDR2 from the germline V gene are SGHNT and YYREEE (reference sequence). The CDR3 length is 14 residues. CDR3: CASSLQGARDEQYF. In DNA, the CDR3 is TGTGCCAGCAGCTTGCAGGGGGCTAGGGACGAGCAGTACTTC.

The chain couples TRBV6-6 to TRBJ2-3; D gene unclear. Germline V gene sequence: CDR1 MNHNY, CDR2 SVGAGI (reference sequence). The CDR3 consists of 14 residues. Trimming cost V 5 bases and J 1 base, with 10 bases left between them. The chain's CDR3 is CASSDLGGTDTQYF. The CDR3 DNA reads TGTGCCAGCAGTGACCTTGGGGGCACAGATACGCAGTATTTT.

The chain recombines TRBV7-3 with TRBJ2-3; D perhaps matches TRBD2 (6 bases). Trimming pared 1 base from V and 2 bases from J, leaving 16 bases between. The germline V gene has CDR1 SGHTA and CDR2 FQGTGA. CDR3 length: 17 amino acids. The CDR3 spells CASSLKGLRTTTDTQYF. The CDR3 nucleotides read TGTGCCAGCAGCTTAAAGGGCCTTAGGACTACCACAGATACGCAGTATTTT.

CDR3 sequence (DNA): TGTGCCAGCAGCCCCCAGAGGGAAGGTTCACCCCTCCACTTT. Its protein product is CASSPQREGSPLHF. The rearrangement uses TRBV6-2 or TRBV6-3 and TRBJ1-6; D not resolved. The CDR3 length is 14 residues. V lost 6 bases and J 9 bases, leaving 15 bases between the germline ends. Germline CDR1 MNHEY, CDR2 SVGEGT.

Here the CDR3 reads CASSERDFSGGYTF. The CDR3 DNA reads as TGTGCCAGCAGTGAAAGGGATTTTTCGGGAGGCTACACCTTC. This chain links TRBV2 with TRBJ1-2, with D unclear. Trimming stripped 2 bases from V and 8 bases from J, with 15 bases between. The germline V gene encodes CDR1 SNHLY and CDR2 FYNNEI. The CDR3 is 14 residues long.

The J gene is TRBJ2-7, the V gene TRBV7-9; no clear D. Trimming stripped 3 bases from V and 5 bases from J, with 11 bases between. Germline-derived CDR1 and CDR2 are SEHNR and FQNEAQ (reference sequence). The CDR3 contains 13 residues. The CDR3 region is CASSFPLGDEQYF. As DNA, the CDR3 is TGTGCCAGCAGCTTCCCCCTTGGTGACGAGCAGTACTTC.

The chain employs TRBV7-9 and TRBJ2-5; no definite D call. The CDR3 is made up of 13 amino acids. Germline V CDR1 and CDR2: SEHNR, FQNEAQ (reference sequence). The V gene lost 6 bases and the J gene lost 2 bases, with 10 bases spanning the gap. Written as DNA, the CDR3 is TGTGCCAGCAGGTCCGCCATACAAGAGACCCAGTACTTC. Translated, it gives CASRSAIQETQYF.

This chain joins TRBV12-3 or TRBV12-4 and TRBJ1-1; D may be TRBD1 (5 bases). V lost 6 bases to trimming and J lost 3 bases, with 8 bases between them. The CDR3 is made up of 12 amino acids. The CDR3 DNA reads as TGTGCCAGCAGCCCAGGGTACACTGAAGCTTTCTTT. Amino acid sequence: CASSPGYTEAFF.